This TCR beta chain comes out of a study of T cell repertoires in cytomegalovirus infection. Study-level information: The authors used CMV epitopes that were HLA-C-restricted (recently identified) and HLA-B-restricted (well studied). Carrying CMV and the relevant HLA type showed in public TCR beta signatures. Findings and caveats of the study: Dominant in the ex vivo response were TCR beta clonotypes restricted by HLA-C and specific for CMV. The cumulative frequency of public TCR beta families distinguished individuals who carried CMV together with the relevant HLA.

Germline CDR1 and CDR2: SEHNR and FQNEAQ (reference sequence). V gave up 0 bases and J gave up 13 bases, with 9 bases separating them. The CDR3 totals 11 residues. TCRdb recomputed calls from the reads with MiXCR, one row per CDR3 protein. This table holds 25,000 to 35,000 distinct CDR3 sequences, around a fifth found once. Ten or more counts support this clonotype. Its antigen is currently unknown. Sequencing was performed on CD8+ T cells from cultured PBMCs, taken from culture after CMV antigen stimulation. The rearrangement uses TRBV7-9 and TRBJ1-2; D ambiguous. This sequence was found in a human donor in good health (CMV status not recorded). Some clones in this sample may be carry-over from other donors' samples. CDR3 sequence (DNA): TGTGCCAGCAGCTTAGCTGGGTCTGTCACCTTC. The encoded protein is CASSLAGSVTF.